These 9 T cell receptor beta chains share one sample of origin, sequenced in a study of patients and donors after allogeneic stem cell transplantation. TCRdb re-analysed the RT-PCR reads in MiXCR, keeping a single row per CDR3 protein. Of about 87,000 distinct CDR3 sequences in the sample, approximately 5.2% were seen once. The material sequenced was blood, either unsorted or a sorted T cell fraction (not recorded which). These receptors all stem from a human donor who was either an allogeneic HSCT recipient or a stem cell or donor lymphocyte infusion donor (not recorded which). It is not recorded whose cells these are; they may come from a transplant donor.

In its sample, this clonotype was seen many times. CDR3 residues: CSATRSGNTQYF. As DNA, the CDR3 is TGCAGTGCCACCCGATCAGGGAATACGCAGTATTTT. The chain carries TRBV20-1 and TRBJ2-3; D is possibly TRBD1 (5 bases). The length of the CDR3 is 12 residues. Looked up from germline, CDR1 is DFQATT and CDR2 is SNEGSKA (reference sequence). V was pared by 6 bases and J by 7 bases, with 14 bases between.

This clonotype was counted ten times or more. The rearrangement links TRBV3-1 to TRBJ1-1; 9 positions agree with TRBD1. The trim removed 6 bases at V and 1 base at J, leaving 6 bases unmatched. Germline CDR1 LGHDT, CDR2 YNNKEL (reference sequence). This CDR3 is 15 amino acids long. As DNA, the CDR3 is TGTGCCAGCAGTGTTCGGACAGGGGCGAACACTGAAGCTTTCTTT. Translating gives CASSVRTGANTEAFF.

This clonotype has just a few counts. This rearrangement joins TRBV28 to TRBJ2-4; D is undetermined. Germline assignment: CDR1 MDHEN and CDR2 SYDVKM. The CDR3 loop spans 15 amino acids. The V end was cut by 3 bases, the J end by 3 bases, with 12 bases between. The CDR3 DNA reads TGTGCCAGCAGTTTGGGCCCTGACGTCAAAAACATTCAGTACTTC. It specifies CASSLGPDVKNIQYF.

This clonotype occurred many times. The CDR3 protein is CASSTLAGEQYF. CDR3 in DNA: TGTGCCAGCAGTACCCTGGCCGGCGAGCAGTACTTC. The chain couples TRBV28 to TRBJ2-7; D remains ambiguous. CDR3 size: 12 residues. Between the trimmed V and J ends, which lost 5 bases and 6 bases, there was a span of 11 bases. Germline CDR1 reads MDHEN; CDR2 reads SYDVKM.

This clonotype was detected many times. In nucleotides, the CDR3 is TGTGCCAGCTCACAAGACAGGGTAGATGTCTCTGGGGCCAACGTCCTGACTTTC. This sequence encodes CASSQDRVDVSGANVLTF. This sequence joins TRBV18 and TRBJ2-6; 7 positions agree with TRBD1. The CDR3 runs to 18 residues. From germline, CDR1 is KGHSH and CDR2 LQKENI. J gave up 0 bases and V 4 bases, and 9 bases lay outside the gene matches.

This clonotype has at least ten counts. The chain combines TRBV10-3 with TRBJ2-7; tentatively, D is TRBD2 (6 bases). Looked up from germline, CDR1 is ENHRY and CDR2 is SYGVKD. V dropped 5 bases and J dropped 2 bases, with 13 bases sitting between them. The CDR3 covers 14 residues. The CDR3 here is CAISPGTSAYEQYF. In nucleotides, the CDR3 is TGTGCCATCAGTCCCGGGACTTCGGCCTACGAGCAGTACTTC.

This clonotype was seen many times. The gene calls are TRBV14 and TRBJ2-5; TRBD1 agrees at 7 bases. The CDR3 is 15 residues long. From germline, CDR1 is SGHDN and CDR2 FVKESK. J was trimmed by 0 bases and V by 4 bases; bases with no gene match: 5. CDR3 DNA sequence: TGTGCCAGCAGCCTGACAGGGCCCAACCAAGAGACCCAGTACTTC. Its protein product is CASSLTGPNQETQYF.

The table lists this clonotype with many counts. This chain uses TRBV4-1 with TRBJ1-5; 7 positions agree with TRBD1. There are 16 residues in the CDR3. In germline, CDR1 is MGHRA, CDR2 YSYEKL. V shed 2 bases, J shed 5 bases, and the junction held 9 bases outside the gene matches. The DNA for the CDR3 is TGCGCCAGCAGCCAAACGGCAGGGACAGAGCATCAGCCCCAGCATTTT. It yields the protein CASSQTAGTEHQPQHF.

J is TRBJ1-6 and V is TRBV28; TRBD1 matches at 12 bases. This CDR3 comprises 17 residues. V shed 3 bases and J 6 bases; nucleotides not matched to a gene: 6. Germline V CDR1 and CDR2: MDHEN, SYDVKM. This CDR3 reads CASSLPGQGALNSPLHF. The CDR3 DNA sequence: TGTGCCAGCAGTTTGCCGGGACAGGGGGCGCTTAATTCACCCCTCCACTTT.